The 9 T cell receptor beta chains listed next were all sequenced from one sample in a study of T-cell reconstitution after alpha-beta-depleted transplantation in children. Unique molecular identifiers were used in preparing the TCRbeta library. From the PCR reads, TCRdb called clonotypes with MiXCR, one entry per CDR3 protein. In the table there are a few hundred thousand distinct CDR3 sequences, under 30% of which are singletons. The material was PBMCs, mostly from graft donor cells, obtained 360 days after TCRalphabeta/CD19-depleted stem cell transplant. Source of these receptors: a female patient under 10 years old who had a stem cell transplant for congenital amegakaryocytic thrombocytopenia, so the T cells may come from the graft donor.

The chain couples TRBV11-2 to TRBJ2-3, with 12 bases lining up with TRBD1. V trimming: 4 bases; J trimming: 4 bases; junction bases outside the gene matches: 12. Germline-derived CDR1 and CDR2 are SGHAT and FQNNGV. This CDR3 has 18 residues. CDR3 in DNA: TGTGCCAGCAGCTCAACCACCGCCGGGGACAGGGGGCCAGATACGCAGTATTTT. Translation gives CASSSTTAGDRGPDTQYF.

The genes are TRBV24-1 and TRBJ2-1, with D possibly TRBD2 on 5 matching bases. Trimming stripped 5 bases from V and 8 bases from J, with 15 bases between. Germline V CDR1 and CDR2: KGHDR, SFDVKD. CDR3 length equals 14 residues. The CDR3 spells CATSVDGNRDEQFF. In DNA form, the CDR3 reads TGTGCCACCAGTGTAGACGGGAATCGGGATGAGCAGTTCTTC.

The chain carries TRBV2 and TRBJ1-4; 8 bases fit TRBD1. The CDR3 runs 15 residues. V was clipped by 6 bases and J by 12 bases; unmatched bases: 15. Germline CDR1 reads SNHLY; CDR2 reads FYNNEI. CDR3 in amino acids: CASRPWTGSGRELFF. CDR3 in DNA: TGTGCCAGCAGACCTTGGACAGGGAGTGGACGGGAACTGTTTTTT.

V and J are TRBV27 and TRBJ2-5; a possible D gene is TRBD2 (6 bases). Trimming stripped 5 bases from V and 2 bases from J, with 15 bases between. The CDR3 sequence is 15 residues long. In germline, CDR1 is MNHEY, CDR2 SMNVEV (reference sequence). The CDR3 spells CASSPPGLSQETQYF. The CDR3 DNA reads as TGTGCCAGCAGTCCCCCGGGACTGTCTCAAGAGACCCAGTACTTC.

This clonotype was picked up many times. This chain uses TRBV25-1 with TRBJ1-5; D gene ambiguous. The V gene lost 6 bases and the J gene lost 0 bases, with 36 bases spanning the gap. The length of the CDR3 is 23 residues. Germline values: CDR1 MGHDK, CDR2 SYGVNS. DNA of the CDR3: TGTGCCAGCAGACCCTTCTGGGCGGGAAAGGATTTACTTGAGGATTATAGCAATCAGCCCCAGCATTTT. Its translation: CASRPFWAGKDLLEDYSNQPQHF.

The V and J genes are TRBV20-1 and TRBJ2-1, with 15 bases identical to TRBD2. The CDR3 covers 17 residues. Germline trimming cut 5 bases from V and 7 bases from J; bases unmatched to any gene: 12. Per germline, CDR1 DFQATT and CDR2 SNEGSKA (reference sequence). The CDR3 loop is CSASTTGLAGGGNEQFF. In DNA, the CDR3 is TGCAGTGCTTCCACTACCGGACTAGCGGGAGGGGGGAATGAGCAGTTCTTC.

A few counts support this clonotype. The J gene is TRBJ1-6, the V gene TRBV25-1; 9 bases agree with TRBD1. The V segment lost 5 bases and the J segment 8 bases; nucleotides outside the gene matches: 7. The CDR3 has 15 residues. Germline loops: CDR1 MGHDK, CDR2 SYGVNS. The CDR3 DNA sequence: TGTGCCAGCAGTAAGAGACAGGGGGAGGATTCACCCCTCCACTTT. The encoded protein is CASSKRQGEDSPLHF.

The chain recombines TRBV5-5 with TRBJ1-1; D unresolved. CDR1 and CDR2 (germline): SGHKS, YYEKEE (reference sequence). The CDR3 consists of 15 residues. Deletions cut 2 bases from V and 2 bases from J, with 13 bases between. The CDR3 DNA sequence: TGTGCCAGCAGCTTCTCTCTCACGGTAAACACTGAAGCTTTCTTT. Protein sequence: CASSFSLTVNTEAFF.

Details on this clonotype: No conserved phenylalanine or tryptophan is present at the end of the CDR3, so a read error is the likely explanation. V and J are TRBV30 and TRBJ2-7; D gene unclear. V lost 0 bases and J lost 6, with 15 bases in between. CDR1 and CDR2 (germline): GTSNPN, SVGIG (reference sequence). This CDR3 comprises 14 residues. The DNA of the CDR3 is TGTGCCTGGAGTGTCGGGCTAACCCGGACCGAGCAGTACTAC. Encoded protein: CAWSVGLTRTEQYY.